This entry is about one T cell receptor beta chain. Its antigen is unidentified. The sample belongs to a study of T cell responses to AZD1222 COVID-19 vaccine. Assay: immunoSEQ multiplex PCR; the TCRdb copy retains only in-frame clones and omits some. The sample gives about 150,000 clones, approximately 90% of which show up once; less than 2% is in the top ten. Study-wide findings and caveats: Regions 160-218 and 743-854 dominated among vaccine-associated CD4 TCRs spanning spike.

The V gene lost 8 bases and the J gene lost 4 bases, with 15 bases spanning the gap. The CDR3 has 13 residues. Germline V gives CDR1 MNHEY, CDR2 SVGAGI. This TCR derives from an adult who received the AZD1222 COVID-19 vaccine. The chain is built from TRBV6-5 and TRBJ2-7, with TRBD2 as a possible D gene (6 bases). Source: peripheral blood, taken 28 days after the second AZD1222 dose. The CDR3 sequence is CASSRGGAYEQYF. The DNA of the CDR3 is TGTGCCAGCTCGCGAGGAGGGGCGTACGAGCAGTACTTC.